This T cell receptor beta chain is from a study of cytomegalovirus exposure and HLA in healthy donors (dated by TCRdb to 2016 to 2017). About the study as a whole: An earlier analysis of roughly 500 of the donors reported roughly 300 Gb of sequence data and 117 million unique TCR beta sequences obtained from some 200 million T cells. Approximately 300 gigabases of sequencing data and 91 million or so unique TCR sequences made up an early release that covered approximately 650 HLA-typed donors. Of the approximately 400 genotyped donors, over 80% were placed in the genetic ancestry cluster associated with self-reported Caucasian donors. The study aimed to test whether cataloging public T cell receptors could reveal signatures of past pathogen exposure. The study profiled the T cell repertoires of fewer than 850 subjects by immunosequencing and related them to cytomegalovirus serostatus. Along with the roughly 670-subject first cohort, a separate validation cohort of roughly 110 different subjects was used. To predict cytomegalovirus infection status, the study brought together high-throughput TCR immunosequencing, statistical association of individual TCRs with disease status, and machine learning. A later analysis re-examined previously published TCR beta repertoires from 600 to 700 donors and added high-resolution HLA genotyping to investigate patterns of TCR occurrence. Rather than using new phenotypic data, the later analysis identified candidate immune exposures from TCR beta sequences and from how often those sequences occurred across donors. In an earlier analysis of 587 of the donors, high-throughput TCR beta sequencing was used to judge whether each TCR beta V gene segment behaved as functional or pseudogenic. Alongside the repertoire data, information on donor age, sex, ethnicity and CMV serostatus was compiled. A later genetic analysis used genome-wide SNP genotypes for about 65% of the roughly 700 donors, treating that subset as a discovery cohort. Every repertoire in the discovery cohort had been generated on one and the same sequencing platform. HLA typing included class I and class II loci at four-digit resolution. The number of typed donors differed by locus: about 620-640 for A, B, C, DRB1 and DQB1; 500 to 550 for DQA1; some 610 for DPA1; and some 470 for DPB1. A few DR-DQ haplotypes were handled as single units for association and clustering because linkage in the cohort was strong. On average, about 240,000 unique TCR beta nucleotide sequences were sequenced per donor among a few hundred genotyped donors of the cohort, with 15% to 20% of those sequences being non-productive. Overall results and qualifications from the work: According to the authors, the approach could potentially be generalized to other disease states and immunological phenotypes. A further reported finding was that TCR beta sequences accurately predicted the HLA-A and HLA-B alleles for most subjects in the first cohort. In a later genetic analysis, a missense DCLRE1C variant was associated with V-gene and J-gene trimming of TCR beta chains, and the association was replicated in an independent cohort. Across donors, most TCR sequences were observed very rarely, whereas some public TCRs were present in many individuals. Roughly uniform sequencing depth across donors was assumed in presence/absence analyses, although this assumption may not hold. Immune exposure information for the cohort was limited to CMV serostatus. A later analysis found that TCR association rates varied across HLA loci, with DRB1 alleles showing the most associated TCRs and HLA-C alleles the fewest. Specific HLA alleles were associated with about 17,000 TCR beta sequences at a false discovery rate of 0.05 in a later analysis. A later analysis found that HLA-associated TCR beta chains were more clonally expanded and had lower generation probabilities than equally common non-associated chains. Cytomegalovirus status was reported to be diagnosed by the classifier with high specificity and sensitivity in both the original and validation cohorts. Correlated functional status among segregating V segments might reflect linkage disequilibrium, but an unknown experimental factor could not be ruled out. Assigning TCR associations to individual alleles was difficult when HLA alleles, especially DR and DQ, strongly co-occurred. Because counts were too low, seventeen rarely observed V segments, including chromosome 9 orphons, were excluded from the earlier analysis of 587 of the donors. In a later analysis, most CMV-associated TCR beta chains were found to appear HLA-restricted, with HLA associations seemingly driven largely by CMV exposure. A few of the identified cytomegalovirus-associated TCR beta chains were confirmed in vitro to be specific for cytomegalovirus antigens. In this cohort, only TCR beta chains were sequenced, and detectable features were limited by the absence of alpha or paired-chain data. Several of the top co-occurrence clusters appeared to be linked to parvovirus B19, influenza, CMV and Epstein-Barr virus, according to a later analysis. In an earlier analysis of fewer than 750 of the donors, most TCR beta V segments were observed in productive rearrangements about 87% or about 30% of the time, broadly matching IMGT annotations. Some IMGT-functional V segments, including TRBV6-2 and TRBV6-3, could not be told apart with the 87-base-pair reads, so those segments were excluded. Compared with the roughly 700-donor mean, donors in an Asian-associated ancestry cluster had fewer N-insertions in productive TCRs, according to a later genetic analysis. The study gave a list of under 200 TCR beta chains associated with cytomegalovirus. Because some donors lacked HLA typing at each locus, the association tests relied only on the typed subset. The sequencing pipeline was judged likely to have produced a cluster of highly shared sequence variants as a technical artifact.

The cohort consisted of hundreds of healthy bone marrow donors. Cohort members were all nominally healthy when sampled, although unrecorded immune exposures were likely present. The donor was CMV seronegative and was included in the group of 352 seronegative cohort members. Each donor provided a peripheral blood sample, and peripheral blood mononuclear cells were used for TCR beta sequencing. Genomic DNA was extracted from the blood cell samples with the Qiagen DNeasy Blood Extraction Kit. At the junction V is shortened by 8 bases and J by 4 bases, with 10 bases in between. The CDR3 measures 12 amino acids from cysteine to phenylalanine. Only the CDR3 portion is preserved as DNA: 36 bases, with reading frame beginning at the first base. CDR1 SEHNR and CDR2 FQNEAQ were looked up in the germline V gene (reference sequence). About this clone: Its antigen has not been determined. Base qualities are not recorded, but no much larger clone differs from it by a single base.

Library preparation was by the immunoSEQ multiplex PCR assay. A mixture of 60 forward primers for TCR Vbeta segments and 13 reverse primers for TCR Jbeta segments was used in the multiplex PCR. The CDR3 region of rearranged TCR beta genes was amplified from genomic DNA with a multiplex PCR assay. The Illumina HiSeq System was used to sequence the amplified TCR beta libraries as 87-base-pair reads. Per the original workflow: In a later analysis, about 80 million unique TCR beta chains were counted across the roughly 670 repertoires, and around 11 million of these chains were shared by at least two donors. Raw reads were error-corrected and collapsed into unique sequences by a nearest-neighbor algorithm in which closely related sequences were merged to remove PCR and sequencing errors. To assign V, D and J gene segments, CDR3 sequences were aligned to IMGT reference sequences. For a sequence to be retained, a match of at least six nucleotides to both a V gene segment and a J gene segment was required. A rearrangement was called productive if the CDR3 had no stop codons and remained in frame with V and J, and every other rearrangement was called non-productive. CDR3 was defined by IMGT convention, running from the second conserved V-encoded cysteine to the conserved J-encoded phenylalanine. In an earlier analysis of roughly 610 of the donors, sequences lacking an unambiguous match to a single V gene segment were excluded. In an earlier analysis of some 590 of the donors, a V segment was called functional when productive rearrangements were above 56.7%, and segregating when the standard deviation between donors exceeded 5%. A statistical classification framework was developed to diagnose cytomegalovirus status using the catalog of TCR beta chain sequences. V and J gene assignment, in a later analysis, came from comparing TCR nucleotide sequences with IMGT/GENE-DB human TR gene sequences. In a later analysis, CDR3 sequences and most-parsimonious VDJ recombination scenarios were assigned using the TCRdist pipeline. In a later analysis, each TCR beta chain was defined by its CDR3 amino acid sequence together with its V-gene family, and reads lacking a unique V-gene family were excluded. As a way to deal with suspected cross-contamination and a sequencing artifact, a later analysis dropped more than 500 nucleotide sequences that were highly shared and had low generation probability. For each public chain, a later analysis derived a clonal expansion index from normalized ranks of inferred template counts within each repertoire. A later analysis computed generation probabilities with a VDJ recombination model fitted to out-of-frame rearrangements, and checked the results against IGoR. A later analysis scored TCR-TCR, TCR-HLA and TCR-CMV co-occurrence with hypergeometric tests, applying a repertoire-size bias correction to TCR pairs. In a later analysis, false discovery rates were estimated by permuting HLA or CMV assignments 20 times. In a later analysis, co-occurring TCRs were grouped with DBSCAN, and TCRdist sequence similarity was added when clustering was performed within HLA-allele-positive subsets. For co-occurrence clustering, repertoires with fewer than 30,000 or more than 120,000 public chains were excluded, along with 4 to 6 repertoires with anomalous nucleotide sharing. TCRdb mirrors the immuneACCESS table, restricted to in-frame sequences. Some clones are absent from its copies; in checked studies, under half trace to an unresolved V gene, and the reason for the others is unknown. Clone size and V and J calls were adopted from that table, with D and trimming inferred from the DNA. Here the sample has 150,000 to 180,000 clones; roughly 70% occur a single time. Approximately 2.1% of the sample lies in the top ten.

The receptor was isolated from a man aged 25 to 40 in good health and CMV-seronegative. Sequenced sample: PBMCs. Recombination connected TRBV7-9 to TRBJ2-3; the D gene is perhaps TRBD2, from 5 matching bases. CDR3 reads: CASCLGADTQYF. Here is the DNA: TGTGCCAGCTGCCTGGGAGCAGATACGCAGTATTTT.